This T cell receptor beta chain came from a study of Tregs in tolerant kidney transplant recipients. As for the study in general: Related graft donors supplied nonmyeloablative bone marrow transplants, and mixed chimerism was transient.

Thawed PBMCs were rested overnight at 37°C with 200 to 250 IU/ml IL-2 before regulatory T cell sorting. The assay was immunoSEQ multiplex PCR, and TCRdb's table has in-frame clones only and misses some. Found here are under 4,000 clones, approximately 85% of them singletons; the top ten hold under 2%. CDR1 SNHLY and CDR2 FYNNEI come from the germline V gene. The CDR3 contains 14 residues. The V gene end was trimmed by 6 bases and the J gene end by 2 bases; junction bases not matched to a gene: 5. The V and J genes are TRBV2 and TRBJ2-3, with TRBD1 matching over 7 bases. This receptor was identified in a human donor who received a combined kidney and bone marrow transplant. Sample: Tregs from blood, taken before the transplant. The CDR3 here is CASRGQANTDTQYF. CDR3 bases: TGTGCCAGCAGAGGACAGGCTAACACAGATACGCAGTATTTT. Together with reference TRBV2 and TRBJ2-3, the CDR3 gives the full variable domain: EPEVTQTPSHQVTQMGQEVILRCVPISNHLYFYWYRQILGQKVEFLVSFYNNEISEKSEIFDDQFSVERPDGSNFTLKIRSTKLEDSAMYFCASRGQANTDTQYFGPGTRLTVL.